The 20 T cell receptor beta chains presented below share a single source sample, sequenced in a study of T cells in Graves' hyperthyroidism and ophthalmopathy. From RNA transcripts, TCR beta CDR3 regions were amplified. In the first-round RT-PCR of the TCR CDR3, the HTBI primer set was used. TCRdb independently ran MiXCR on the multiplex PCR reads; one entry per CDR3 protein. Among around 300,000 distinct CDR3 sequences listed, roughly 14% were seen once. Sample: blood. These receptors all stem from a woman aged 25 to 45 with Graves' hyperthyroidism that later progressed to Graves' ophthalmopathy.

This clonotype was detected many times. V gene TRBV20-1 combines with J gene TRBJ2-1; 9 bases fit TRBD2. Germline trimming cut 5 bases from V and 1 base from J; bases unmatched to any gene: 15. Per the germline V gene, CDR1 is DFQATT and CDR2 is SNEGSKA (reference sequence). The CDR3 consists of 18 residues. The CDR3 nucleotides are TGCAGTGCTGTGTTACACCTAGCGGGAAGGGTTTCCTACAATGAGCAGTTCTTC. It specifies CSAVLHLAGRVSYNEQFF.

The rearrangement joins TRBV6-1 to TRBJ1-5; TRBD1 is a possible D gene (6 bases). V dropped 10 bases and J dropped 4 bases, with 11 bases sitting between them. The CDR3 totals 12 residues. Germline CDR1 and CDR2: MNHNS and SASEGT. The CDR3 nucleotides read TGTGCCACCGTGACAGGAAATCAGCCCCAGCATTTT. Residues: CATVTGNQPQHF.

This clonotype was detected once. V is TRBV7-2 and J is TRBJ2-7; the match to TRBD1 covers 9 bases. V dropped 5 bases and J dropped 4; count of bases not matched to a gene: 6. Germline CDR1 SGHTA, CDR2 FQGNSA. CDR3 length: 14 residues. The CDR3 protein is CASSPTGGMYEQYF. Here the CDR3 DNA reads TGTGCCAGCAGCCCCACAGGGGGCATGTACGAGCAGTACTTC.

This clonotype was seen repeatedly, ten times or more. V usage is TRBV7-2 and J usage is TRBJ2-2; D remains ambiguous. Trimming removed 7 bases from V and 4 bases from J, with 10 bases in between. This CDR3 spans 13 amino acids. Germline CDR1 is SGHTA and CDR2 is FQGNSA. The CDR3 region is CASTMRRTGELFF. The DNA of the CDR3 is TGTGCCAGCACTATGAGGCGCACCGGGGAGCTGTTTTTT.

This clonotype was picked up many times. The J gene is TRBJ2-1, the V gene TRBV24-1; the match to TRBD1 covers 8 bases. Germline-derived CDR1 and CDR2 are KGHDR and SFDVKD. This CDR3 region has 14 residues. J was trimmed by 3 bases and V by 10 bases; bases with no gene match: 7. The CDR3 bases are TGTGCCACAGGCGGGACAGGTGTCTACAATGAGCAGTTCTTC. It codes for CATGGTGVYNEQFF.

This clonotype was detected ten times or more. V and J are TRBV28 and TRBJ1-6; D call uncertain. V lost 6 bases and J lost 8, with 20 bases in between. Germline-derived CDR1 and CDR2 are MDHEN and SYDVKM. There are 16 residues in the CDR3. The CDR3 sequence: CASRSEQFGQYSPLHF. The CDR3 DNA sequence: TGTGCCAGCAGATCCGAGCAGTTTGGCCAGTATTCACCCCTCCACTTT. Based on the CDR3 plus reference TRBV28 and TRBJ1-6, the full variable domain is DVKVTQSSRYLVKRTGEKVFLECVQDMDHENMFWYRQDPGLGLRLIYFSYDVKMKEKGDIPEGYSVSREKKERFSLILESASTNQTSMYLCASRSEQFGQYSPLHFGNGTRLTVT.

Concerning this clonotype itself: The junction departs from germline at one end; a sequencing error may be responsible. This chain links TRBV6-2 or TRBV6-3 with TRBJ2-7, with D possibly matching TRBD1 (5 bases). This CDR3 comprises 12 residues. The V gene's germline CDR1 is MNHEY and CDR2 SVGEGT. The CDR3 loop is CASSETGYGQYF. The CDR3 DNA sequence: TGTGCCAGCAGCGAAACAGGCTACGGGCAGTACTTC.

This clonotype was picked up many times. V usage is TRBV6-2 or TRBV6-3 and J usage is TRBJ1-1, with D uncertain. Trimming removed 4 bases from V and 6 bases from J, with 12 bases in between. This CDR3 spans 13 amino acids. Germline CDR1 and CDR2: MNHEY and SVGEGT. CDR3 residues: CASSSGGGAEAFF. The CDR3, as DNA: TGTGCCAGCAGTTCGGGAGGAGGCGCTGAAGCTTTCTTT.

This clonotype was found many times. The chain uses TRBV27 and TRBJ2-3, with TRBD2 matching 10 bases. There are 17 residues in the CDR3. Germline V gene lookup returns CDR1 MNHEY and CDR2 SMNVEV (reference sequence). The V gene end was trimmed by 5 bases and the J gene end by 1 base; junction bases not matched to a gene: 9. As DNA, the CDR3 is TGTGCCAGCAGTCCCCAGAGAGCGGGAGGGGGCACAGATACGCAGTATTTT. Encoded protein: CASSPQRAGGGTDTQYF.

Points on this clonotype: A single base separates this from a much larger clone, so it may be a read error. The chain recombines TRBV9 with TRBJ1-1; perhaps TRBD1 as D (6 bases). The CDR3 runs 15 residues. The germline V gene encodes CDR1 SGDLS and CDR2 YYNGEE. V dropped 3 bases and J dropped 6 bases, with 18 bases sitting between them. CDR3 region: CASSAPGTLDAEAFF. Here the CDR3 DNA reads TGTGCCAGCAGCGCGCCCGGGACACTTGACGCTGAAGCTTTCTTT.

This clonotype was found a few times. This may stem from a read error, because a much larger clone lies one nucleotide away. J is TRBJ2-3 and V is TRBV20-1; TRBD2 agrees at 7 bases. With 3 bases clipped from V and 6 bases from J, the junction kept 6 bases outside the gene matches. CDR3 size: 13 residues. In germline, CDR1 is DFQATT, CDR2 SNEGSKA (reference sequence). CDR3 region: CSASNTRGDTQYF. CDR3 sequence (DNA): TGCAGTGCTAGTAATACGCGGGGGGATACGCAGTATTTT.

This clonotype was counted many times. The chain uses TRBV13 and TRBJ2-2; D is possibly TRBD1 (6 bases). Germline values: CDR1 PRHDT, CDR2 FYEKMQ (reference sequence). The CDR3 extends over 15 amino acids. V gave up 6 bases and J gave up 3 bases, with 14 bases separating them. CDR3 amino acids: CASRKGTRDTGELFF. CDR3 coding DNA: TGTGCCAGCAGGAAAGGGACACGGGACACCGGGGAGCTGTTTTTT.

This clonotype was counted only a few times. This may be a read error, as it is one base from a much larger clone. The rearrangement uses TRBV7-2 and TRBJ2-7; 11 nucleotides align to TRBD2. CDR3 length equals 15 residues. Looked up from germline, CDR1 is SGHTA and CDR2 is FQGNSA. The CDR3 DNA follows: TGTGCCAGCAGCTGGACTAGCGGGTTCTCCTACGAGCAGCACTTC. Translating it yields CASSWTSGFSYEQHF.

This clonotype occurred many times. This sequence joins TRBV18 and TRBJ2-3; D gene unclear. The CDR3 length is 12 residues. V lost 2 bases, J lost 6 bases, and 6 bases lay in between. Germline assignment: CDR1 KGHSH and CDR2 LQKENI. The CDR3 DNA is TGTGCCAGCTCACCATTGGGCGATACGCAGTATTTT. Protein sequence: CASSPLGDTQYF.

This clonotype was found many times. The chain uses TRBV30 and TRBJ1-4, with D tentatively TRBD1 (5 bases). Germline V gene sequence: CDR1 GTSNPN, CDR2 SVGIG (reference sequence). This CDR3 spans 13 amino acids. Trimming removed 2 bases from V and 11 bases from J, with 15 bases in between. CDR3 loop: CAWSTGSPGKLFF. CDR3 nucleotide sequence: TGTGCCTGGAGTACAGGTTCCCCCGGGAAACTGTTTTTT.

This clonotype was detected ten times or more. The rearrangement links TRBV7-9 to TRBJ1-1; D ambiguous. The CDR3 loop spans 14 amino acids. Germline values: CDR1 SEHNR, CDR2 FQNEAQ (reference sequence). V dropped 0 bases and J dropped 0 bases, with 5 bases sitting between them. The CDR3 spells CASSLAALNTEAFF. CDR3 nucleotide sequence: TGTGCCAGCAGCTTAGCGGCCTTGAACACTGAAGCTTTCTTT.

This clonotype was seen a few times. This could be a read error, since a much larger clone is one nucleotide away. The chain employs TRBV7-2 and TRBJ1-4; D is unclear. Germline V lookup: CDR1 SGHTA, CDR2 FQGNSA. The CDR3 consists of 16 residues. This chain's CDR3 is CAGSLRKSSTNEKLFF. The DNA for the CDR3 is TGTGCCGGCAGCTTAAGAAAATCGTCAACTAATGAAAAACTGTTTTTT.

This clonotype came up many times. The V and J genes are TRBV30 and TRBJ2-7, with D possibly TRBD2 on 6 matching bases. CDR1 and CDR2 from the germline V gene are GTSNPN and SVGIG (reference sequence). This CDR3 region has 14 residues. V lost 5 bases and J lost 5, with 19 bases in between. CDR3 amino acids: CAWGRLVPLHEQYF. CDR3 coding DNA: TGTGCCTGGGGCCGACTAGTCCCGTTGCACGAGCAGTACTTC.

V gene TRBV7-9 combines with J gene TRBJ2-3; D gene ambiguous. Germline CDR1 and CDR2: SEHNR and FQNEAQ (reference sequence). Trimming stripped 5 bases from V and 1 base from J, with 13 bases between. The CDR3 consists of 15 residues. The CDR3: CASSLSLPGTDTQYF. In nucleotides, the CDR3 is TGTGCCAGCAGCCTAAGTCTCCCTGGCACAGATACGCAGTATTTT.

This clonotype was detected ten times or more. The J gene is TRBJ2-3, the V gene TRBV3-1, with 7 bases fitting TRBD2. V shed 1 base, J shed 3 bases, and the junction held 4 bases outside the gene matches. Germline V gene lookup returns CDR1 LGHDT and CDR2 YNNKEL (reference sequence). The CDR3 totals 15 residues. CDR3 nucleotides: TGTGCCAGCAGCCAAGTTACTAGCGTGACAGATACGCAGTATTTT. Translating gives CASSQVTSVTDTQYF.